This TCR beta chain appears in the sequencing data of a study of breast tumors, draining lymph nodes, adjacent tissues. General observations from the study: Tumor TCR diversity was below lymph nodes but above nontumor tissue. Luminal-like breast cancer showed significantly higher tumor–nontumor repertoire similarity than basal-like. The lymph node origin of tumor T cells was framed as consistent with a hypothesis, not demonstrated. Findings are consistent with lymph node origin and intratumoral expansion of most tumor T cells.

Germline V gene sequence: CDR1 SGHVS, CDR2 FQNEAQ. V was clipped by 4 bases and J by 0 bases, with 22 bases between them. This CDR3 contains 19 residues. TCRdb re-analysed the multiplex PCR reads in MiXCR, keeping a single row per CDR3 protein. This table has more than 200,000 distinct CDR3 sequences, about 30% appearing once. Samples came from axillary lymph nodes draining the breast cancer. On this clonotype: The antigen remains unidentified.

This clonotype was sampled from a female donor with breast cancer. Some clones in this sample may be carry-over from other donors' samples. Sequencing was carried out using axillary lymph node tissue. V is TRBV7-8 and J is TRBJ1-5; TRBD1 is a possible D gene (5 bases). This chain's CDR3 is CASSSKDKDTQLSNQPQHF. Here the CDR3 DNA reads TGTGCCAGCAGCTCCAAAGATAAGGACACCCAACTTAGCAATCAGCCCCAGCATTTT.